The 27 T cell receptor beta chains in this list originate from one sample, sequenced in a study of T cell responses to AZD1222 COVID-19 vaccine. Data came from immunoSEQ multiplex PCR; TCRdb stores just in-frame clones and leaves some out. The data show about 140,000 clones, roughly 90% seen once. This specimen consisted of peripheral blood, obtained on day 0 of AZD1222 vaccination. These receptors were collected from an adult in good health.

The chain uses TRBV10-3 and TRBJ2-1; D is perhaps TRBD1 (5 bases). Looked up from germline, CDR1 is ENHRY and CDR2 is SYGVKD. The length of the CDR3 is 14 residues. With 2 bases removed from V and 3 bases from J, the gap between germline ends came to 8 bases. The CDR3 spells CAISEATDYNEQFF. In DNA, the CDR3 is TGTGCCATCAGTGAGGCGACAGACTACAATGAGCAGTTCTTC.

Remarks on this clone: The junction shows a germline mismatch at one end, possibly a read error. The chain couples TRBV7-7 to TRBJ1-1; no firm D call. In germline, CDR1 is SSHAT, CDR2 FNYEAQ (reference sequence). CDR3 length equals 13 residues. The CDR3 is CASSLTENTEAFF. DNA for the CDR3: TGTGCTAGCAGCTTAACAGAGAACACTGAAGCTTTCTTT.

The rearrangement joins TRBV4-3 to TRBJ1-1; D uncertain. V was shortened by 1 base and J by 0 bases, with 6 bases between the two germline ends. The CDR3 runs 14 residues. Germline loops: CDR1 LGHNA, CDR2 YSLEER. CDR3 in DNA: TGCGCCAGCAGCCAAGTGGCGCTGAACACTGAAGCTTTCTTT. Translating it yields CASSQVALNTEAFF.

The chain uses TRBV11-3 and TRBJ2-1, with 10 bases identical to TRBD1. The germline V gene encodes CDR1 SGHNT and CDR2 YENEEA. Trimming removed 5 bases from V and 7 bases from J; junction bases left unmatched: 8. The CDR3 has 15 residues. CDR3 nucleotides: TGTGCCAGCAGCGTCGGAGGACAGGGGGGGAATGAGCAGTTCTTC. This gives the protein CASSVGGQGGNEQFF.

This chain uses TRBV7-3 with TRBJ1-2, with unresolved D. V was cut by 4 bases and J by 8 bases, with 17 bases left in between. The CDR3 totals 14 residues. Germline V CDR1 and CDR2: SGHTA, FQGTGA. The CDR3 region has the DNA TGTGCCAGCAGCTCCGGACCCTCCGGTAACGGCTACACCTTC. Encoded protein: CASSSGPSGNGYTF.

V gene TRBV5-6 combines with J gene TRBJ1-5; D is undetermined. This CDR3 is 13 amino acids long. The germline CDR1 and CDR2 sequences are SGHDT and YYEEEE. V was trimmed by 4 bases and J by 2 bases, leaving 7 bases between them. DNA of the CDR3: TGTGCCAGCAGCCGTACCCGCAATCAGCCCCAGCATTTT. It yields the protein CASSRTRNQPQHF.

The chain's CDR3 is CASSLKGDWGTLANAFF. CDR3 nucleotides: TGTGCCAGCAGCTTAAAAGGGGATTGGGGAACGCTGGCTAATGCTTTCTTT. The chain couples TRBV7-8 to TRBJ1-1, with a tentative D call TRBD1 (5 bases). Germline CDR1 SGHVS, CDR2 FQNEAQ. The ends were cut back, 2 bases at V and 11 bases at J, with 27 bases in the middle. The CDR3 sequence is 17 residues long.

The V call is TRBV24-1, the J call TRBJ2-1, with 8 bases matching TRBD1. This CDR3 spans 14 amino acids. The trim removed 5 bases at V and 8 bases at J, leaving 7 bases unmatched. Germline V CDR1 and CDR2: KGHDR, SFDVKD. CDR3: CATSAHHRGYEQFF. As DNA, the CDR3 is TGTGCCACCAGTGCCCACCACAGGGGGTATGAGCAGTTCTTC.

The chain is built from TRBV6-2 or TRBV6-3 and TRBJ1-2; D is unresolved. The V end was cut by 2 bases, the J end by 6 bases, with 7 bases between. CDR1 and CDR2 from the germline V gene are MNHEY and SVGEGT. The CDR3 loop spans 12 amino acids. The CDR3 loop reads CASSYLRNGYTF. CDR3 coding DNA: TGTGCCAGCAGTTACCTCCGCAATGGCTACACCTTC.

The V and J genes are TRBV7-2 and TRBJ1-3; 8 bases fit TRBD1. The CDR3 runs 18 residues. The germline V gene has CDR1 SGHTA and CDR2 FQGNSA. V lost 1 base to trimming and J lost 2 bases; unmatched junction nucleotides: 10. CDR3 coding DNA: TGTGCCAGCAGCTTAGTCGGACAGGGTATTTTAGCTGGAAACACCATATATTTT. It codes for CASSLVGQGILAGNTIYF.

The rearrangement joins TRBV2 to TRBJ1-5; a weak D match, TRBD1 (6 bases). The length of the CDR3 is 15 residues. Trimming shortened V by 7 bases and J by 3 bases, and 16 bases separated the two germline ends. Germline-derived CDR1 and CDR2 are SNHLY and FYNNEI. CDR3 residues: CASKETPGANQPQHF. In nucleotides, the CDR3 is TGTGCCAGCAAAGAAACTCCGGGGGCCAATCAGCCCCAGCATTTT. Full variable domain (outside the CDR3, taken from reference TRBV2 and TRBJ1-5): EPEVTQTPSHQVTQMGQEVILRCVPISNHLYFYWYRQILGQKVEFLVSFYNNEISEKSEIFDDQFSVERPDGSNFTLKIRSTKLEDSAMYFCASKETPGANQPQHFGDGTRLSIL.

The chain has TRBV27 and TRBJ1-5; perhaps TRBD1 as D (5 bases). Trimming pared 2 bases from V and 0 bases from J, leaving 17 bases between. CDR1 MNHEY and CDR2 SMNVEV come from the germline V gene (reference sequence). The CDR3 is made up of 18 amino acids. The CDR3 DNA reads as TGTGCCAGCAGTTTACTCGGACACCAAGGATATAGCAATCAGCCCCAGCATTTT. Translating gives CASSLLGHQGYSNQPQHF.

The DNA for the CDR3 is TGTGCCAGCAAACCCTCGGTGAGCTCTGGAAACACCATATATTTT. Translation: CASKPSVSSGNTIYF. This chain connects TRBV6-5 to TRBJ1-3; no definite D call. This CDR3 contains 15 residues. CDR1 is MNHEY and CDR2 is SVGAGI in the germline V gene. The germline V and J ends were trimmed by 7 bases and 0 bases, with 13 bases remaining between them.

V gene TRBV11-2 combines with J gene TRBJ2-7, with D tentatively TRBD1 (6 bases). The V end was cut by 6 bases, the J end by 1 base, with 22 bases between. Germline V gives CDR1 SGHAT, CDR2 FQNNGV. The CDR3 spans 17 residues. The CDR3 region has the DNA TGTGCCAGCAGATTTCTGGCCGCCCGACAGGAGTCCTACGAGCAGTACTTC. Translated, it gives CASRFLAARQESYEQYF.

The rearrangement uses TRBV6-5 and TRBJ2-5, with D uncertain. Germline CDR1 reads MNHEY; CDR2 reads SVGAGI. V shed 8 bases and J shed 2 bases, with 9 bases lying between them. The CDR3 extends over 12 amino acids. The CDR3 sequence: CASRRIQETQYF. CDR3 coding DNA: TGTGCCAGCCGACGGATACAAGAGACCCAGTACTTC.

Here the CDR3 reads CASSRVGDGYTF. CDR3 DNA sequence: TGTGCCAGCAGCCGAGTAGGTGATGGCTACACCTTC. The V and J genes are TRBV12-3 or TRBV12-4 and TRBJ1-2; D is uncertain. V lost 6 bases, J lost 6 bases, and 11 bases lay in between. There are 12 residues in the CDR3.

The chain has TRBV28 and TRBJ2-6, with 8 bases fitting TRBD1. The junction had 4 bases not matched to a gene; V was cut back by 3 bases and J by 0 bases. Germline loops: CDR1 MDHEN, CDR2 SYDVKM. The CDR3 sequence is 17 residues long. In DNA form, the CDR3 reads TGTGCCAGCAGTTTCGGGACAGGACACTCTGGGGCCAACGTCCTGACTTTC. Amino acid sequence: CASSFGTGHSGANVLTF. Using reference TRBV28 and TRBJ2-6 for the parts outside the CDR3, the full variable domain is DVKVTQSSRYLVKRTGEKVFLECVQDMDHENMFWYRQDPGLGLRLIYFSYDVKMKEKGDIPEGYSVSREKKERFSLILESASTNQTSMYLCASSFGTGHSGANVLTFGAGSRLTVL.

This chain links TRBV19 with TRBJ1-4, with 7 bases identical to TRBD1. The CDR3 extends over 15 amino acids. Germline values: CDR1 LNHDA, CDR2 SQIVND (reference sequence). The V gene end was trimmed by 4 bases and the J gene end by 7 bases; junction bases not matched to a gene: 9. The CDR3: CASSTTTGMSEKLFF. CDR3 DNA sequence: TGTGCCAGTAGTACAACGACAGGGATGAGTGAAAAACTGTTTTTT.

This chain joins TRBV6-2 or TRBV6-3 and TRBJ1-5; D uncertain. Germline loops: CDR1 MNHEY, CDR2 SVGEGT. Trimming pared 2 bases from V and 1 base from J, leaving 12 bases between. The CDR3 is made up of 16 amino acids. CDR3 bases: TGTGCCAGCAGTTACAGAGGGATTGGGAGCAATCAGCCCCAGCATTTT. This encodes CASSYRGIGSNQPQHF.

The chain uses TRBV27 and TRBJ2-1; no reliable D call. CDR1 is MNHEY and CDR2 is SMNVEV in the germline V gene (reference sequence). CDR3 size: 16 residues. Trimming took off 2 bases at V and 0 bases at J, with 11 bases between the two ends. The DNA for the CDR3 is TGTGCCAGCAGTTTAGGGGTGGAGTACTCCTACAATGAGCAGTTCTTC. Translation gives CASSLGVEYSYNEQFF.

CDR3 in DNA: TGTGCCATCAGTGAGTCAAGGACTGAAGCTTTCTTT. This gives the protein CAISESRTEAFF. This rearrangement joins TRBV10-3 to TRBJ1-1; no firm D call. CDR1 is ENHRY and CDR2 is SYGVKD in the germline V gene. The CDR3 totals 12 residues. The V end lost 0 bases, the J end lost 5 bases, and 4 bases lay between the germline ends.

The chain links TRBV29-1 to TRBJ2-1; D perhaps matches TRBD1 (6 bases). V gave up 6 bases and J gave up 10 bases, with 13 bases separating them. The CDR3 has 11 amino acids. Germline values: CDR1 SQVTM, CDR2 ANQGSEA. The CDR3 loop reads CSVLRDTEQFF. The CDR3, as DNA: TGCAGCGTCCTCCGGGACACAGAGCAGTTCTTC.

J is TRBJ2-4 and V is TRBV11-2; no clear D. Trimming took off 8 bases at V and 5 bases at J, with 7 bases between the two ends. Germline V gives CDR1 SGHAT, CDR2 FQNNGV. This CDR3 is built from 11 residues. The CDR3 loop is CASLGENIQYF. The CDR3 DNA reads as TGTGCCAGCTTGGGTGAAAACATTCAGTACTTC.

The V call is TRBV28, the J call TRBJ1-1, with TRBD1 matching over 9 bases. Germline CDR1 reads MDHEN; CDR2 reads SYDVKM. This CDR3 has 16 residues. V lost 4 bases and J lost 0; bases outside the gene matches: 6. CDR3 loop: CASSSPGQGMNTEAFF. Here the CDR3 DNA reads TGTGCCAGCAGTTCCCCGGGACAGGGAATGAACACTGAAGCTTTCTTT.

This chain uses TRBV4-2 with TRBJ1-6; no definite D call. The CDR3 consists of 16 residues. In germline, CDR1 is LGHNA, CDR2 YNFKEQ. Trimming removed 0 bases from V and 7 bases from J, with 13 bases in between. CDR3 sequence: CASSQDPGVLNSPLHF. In DNA, the CDR3 is TGTGCCAGCAGCCAAGATCCTGGGGTACTGAATTCACCCCTCCACTTT.

This clone was detected only once. The J gene is TRBJ1-1, the V gene TRBV28; the D is unclear. Germline lookup yields CDR1 MDHEN and CDR2 SYDVKM. This CDR3 has 13 amino acids. V was shortened by 1 base and J by 5 bases, with 8 bases between the two germline ends. This chain's CDR3 is CASSLSQITEAFF. The CDR3, as DNA: TGTGCCAGCAGTTTATCTCAAATTACTGAAGCTTTCTTT.

The V call is TRBV30, the J call TRBJ1-4; the D gene is possibly TRBD1 (5 bases). This CDR3 has 15 amino acids. Between the trimmed V and J ends, which lost 5 bases and 3 bases, there was a span of 16 bases. In germline, CDR1 is GTSNPN, CDR2 SVGIG (reference sequence). The CDR3 bases are TGTGCCTGGGGTCCCGGGGGATCGGCTAATGAAAAACTGTTTTTT. The encoded protein is CAWGPGGSANEKLFF.